This TCR beta chain was identified during a study of control samples from healthy donors and cancer patients. V lost 7 bases to trimming and J lost 1 base, with 7 bases between them. Germline assignment: CDR1 SQVTM and CDR2 ANQGSEA. This CDR3 spans 11 amino acids. TCRdb's copy holds only in-frame clones and misses some; the assay was immunoSEQ multiplex PCR. The sample contains under 130,000 clones, about 89% of which appear only once. The sample taken for sequencing was PBMCs. V gene TRBV29-1 combines with J gene TRBJ1-1, with D uncertain. The clonotype originates from a man in his sixties with lung cancer. For the CDR3, the DNA is TGCAGCGGCCAGACGAACACTGAAGCTTTCTTT. Protein: CSGQTNTEAFF.